This T cell receptor beta chain was observed in a study of cytomegalovirus exposure and HLA in healthy donors. Regarding the study as a whole: In an earlier analysis, productive rearrangement rates for most beta V segments clustered near 87% or 30%.

Primers for the PCR totalled 60 Vbeta and 13 Jbeta. Libraries were prepared by immunoSEQ multiplex PCR; TCRdb keeps only in-frame clonotypes and omits some of them. The sample records 180,000 or so clones, around 62% being singletons. The CDR3 extends over 14 amino acids. The germline V gene has CDR1 SNHLY and CDR2 FYNNEI. The V segment lost 6 bases and the J segment 6 bases; nucleotides outside the gene matches: 9. In regard to this clone: Its antigen is unknown.

The V and J genes are TRBV2 and TRBJ1-1, with TRBD1 matching over 8 bases. The sample was PBMCs. The sequence derives from a man aged 35-49 years in good health and CMV-seronegative. The CDR3 here is CASRQGGGGAEAFF. The CDR3 coding sequence is TGTGCCAGCAGACAGGGGGGCGGGGGTGCTGAAGCTTTCTTT.